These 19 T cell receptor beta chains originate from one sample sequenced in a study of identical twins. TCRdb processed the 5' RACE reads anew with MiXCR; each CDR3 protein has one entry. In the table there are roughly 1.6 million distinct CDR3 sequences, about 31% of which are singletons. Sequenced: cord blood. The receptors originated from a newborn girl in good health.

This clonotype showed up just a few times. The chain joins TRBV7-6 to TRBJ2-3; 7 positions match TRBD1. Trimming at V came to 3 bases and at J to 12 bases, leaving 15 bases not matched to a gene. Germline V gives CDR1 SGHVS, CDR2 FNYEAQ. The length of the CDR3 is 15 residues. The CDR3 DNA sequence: TGTGCCAGCAGCTTCGGACAGGTGGGGTACAGATACCAGTATTTT. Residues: CASSFGQVGYRYQYF.

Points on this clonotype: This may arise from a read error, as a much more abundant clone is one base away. This CDR3 is CTSSHPSLGVVYNEQFF. In DNA form, the CDR3 reads TGTACCAGCAGCCATCCCTCACTAGGGGTTGTCTACAATGAGCAGTTCTTC. The chain employs TRBV4-2 and TRBJ2-1; tentatively, D is TRBD1 or TRBD2 (5 bases each). The CDR3 is made up of 17 amino acids. Germline V gene lookup returns CDR1 LGHNA and CDR2 YNFKEQ.

The CDR3 bases are TGCGCCAGCAGCCAGGGGGCTAATTCACCCCTCCACTTT. Translated, it gives CASSQGANSPLHF. This sequence joins TRBV4-1 and TRBJ1-6; D is possibly TRBD1 (6 bases). CDR1 MGHRA and CDR2 YSYEKL come from the germline V gene. This CDR3 spans 13 amino acids. V lost 3 bases and J 6 bases, leaving 6 bases between the germline ends.

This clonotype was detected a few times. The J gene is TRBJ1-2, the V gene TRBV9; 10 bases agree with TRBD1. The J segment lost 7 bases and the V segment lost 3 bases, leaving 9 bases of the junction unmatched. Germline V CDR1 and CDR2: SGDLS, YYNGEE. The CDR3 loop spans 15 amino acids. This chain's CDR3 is CASSAHGQGVSGYTF. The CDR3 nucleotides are TGTGCCAGCAGCGCTCACGGACAGGGGGTTTCTGGCTACACCTTC.

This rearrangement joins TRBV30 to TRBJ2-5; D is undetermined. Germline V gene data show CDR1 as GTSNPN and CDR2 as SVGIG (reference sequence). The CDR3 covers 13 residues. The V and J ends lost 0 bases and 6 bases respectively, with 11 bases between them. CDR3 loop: CAWSVSARKTQYF. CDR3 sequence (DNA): TGTGCCTGGAGTGTATCCGCGAGAAAGACCCAGTACTTC.

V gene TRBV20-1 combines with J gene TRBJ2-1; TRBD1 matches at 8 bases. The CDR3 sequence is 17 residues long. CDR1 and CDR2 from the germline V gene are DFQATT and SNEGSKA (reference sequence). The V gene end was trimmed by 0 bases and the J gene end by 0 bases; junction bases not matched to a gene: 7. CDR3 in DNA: TGCAGTGCTAGAGATTGGGACAGGCAACGCTCCTACAATGAGCAGTTCTTC. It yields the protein CSARDWDRQRSYNEQFF.

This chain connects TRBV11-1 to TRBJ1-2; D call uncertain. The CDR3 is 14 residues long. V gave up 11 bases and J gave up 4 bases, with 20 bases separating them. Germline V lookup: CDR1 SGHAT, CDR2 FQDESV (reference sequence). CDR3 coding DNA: TGTGCCGGACTCATTGGTTCTAGCAGCTATGGCTACACCTTC. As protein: CAGLIGSSSYGYTF.

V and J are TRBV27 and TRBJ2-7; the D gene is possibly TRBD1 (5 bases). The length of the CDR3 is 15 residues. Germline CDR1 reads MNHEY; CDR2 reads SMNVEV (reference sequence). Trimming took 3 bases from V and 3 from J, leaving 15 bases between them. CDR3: CASSLGQGFGYEQYF. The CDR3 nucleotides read TGTGCCAGCAGTTTGGGGCAGGGCTTCGGCTACGAGCAGTACTTC.

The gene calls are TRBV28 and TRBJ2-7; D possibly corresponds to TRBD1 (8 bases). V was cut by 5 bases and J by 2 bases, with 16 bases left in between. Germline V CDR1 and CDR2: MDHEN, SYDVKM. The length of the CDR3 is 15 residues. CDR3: CASSGRTGRAYEQYF. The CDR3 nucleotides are TGTGCCAGCAGTGGCCGGACAGGGAGGGCCTACGAGCAGTACTTC.

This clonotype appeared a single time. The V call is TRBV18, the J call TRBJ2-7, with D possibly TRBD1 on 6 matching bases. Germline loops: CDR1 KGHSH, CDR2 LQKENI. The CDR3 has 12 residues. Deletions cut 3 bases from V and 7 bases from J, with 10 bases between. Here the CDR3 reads CASSPNREEQYF. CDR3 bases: TGTGCCAGCTCACCCAACAGGGAAGAGCAGTACTTC.

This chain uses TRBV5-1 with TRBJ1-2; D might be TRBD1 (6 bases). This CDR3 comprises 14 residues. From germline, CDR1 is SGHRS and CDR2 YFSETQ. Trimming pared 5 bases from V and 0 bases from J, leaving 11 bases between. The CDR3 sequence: CASRAQGPNYGYTF. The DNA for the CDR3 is TGCGCCAGCAGAGCCCAGGGGCCTAACTATGGCTACACCTTC.

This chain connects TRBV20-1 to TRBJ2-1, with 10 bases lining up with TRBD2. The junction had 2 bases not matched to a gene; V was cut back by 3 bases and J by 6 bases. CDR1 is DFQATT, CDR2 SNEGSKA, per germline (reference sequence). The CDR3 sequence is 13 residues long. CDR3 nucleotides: TGCAGTGCTAGGGGACTAGCGTCCAATGAGCAGTTCTTC. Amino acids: CSARGLASNEQFF.

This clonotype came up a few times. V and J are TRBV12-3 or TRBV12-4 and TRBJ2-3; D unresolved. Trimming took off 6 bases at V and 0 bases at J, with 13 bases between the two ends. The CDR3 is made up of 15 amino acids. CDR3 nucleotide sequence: TGTGCCAGCAGGACTTCCTCAGGCAGCACAGATACGCAGTATTTT. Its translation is CASRTSSGSTDTQYF.

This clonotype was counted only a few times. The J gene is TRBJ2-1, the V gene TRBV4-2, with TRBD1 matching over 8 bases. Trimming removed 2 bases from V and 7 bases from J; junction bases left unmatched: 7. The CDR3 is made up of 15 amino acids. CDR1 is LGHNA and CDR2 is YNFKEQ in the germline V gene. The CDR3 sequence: CASSQPDRVLNEQFF. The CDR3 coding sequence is TGTGCCAGCAGCCAACCGGACAGGGTCTTAAATGAGCAGTTCTTC.

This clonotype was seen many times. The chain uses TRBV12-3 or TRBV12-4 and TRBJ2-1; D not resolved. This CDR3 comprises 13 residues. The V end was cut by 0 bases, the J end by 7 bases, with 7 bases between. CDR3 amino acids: CASSLAWWNEQFF. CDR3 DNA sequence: TGTGCCAGCAGTTTAGCGTGGTGGAATGAGCAGTTCTTC.

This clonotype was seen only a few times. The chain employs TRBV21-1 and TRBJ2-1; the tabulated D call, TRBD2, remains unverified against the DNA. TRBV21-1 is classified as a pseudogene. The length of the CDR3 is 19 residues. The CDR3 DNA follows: TGTGCCAGCAGCAAAGCTGGACTAGCGGGGGTTGGGTCCTACAATGAGCAGTTCTTC. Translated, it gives CASSKAGLAGVGSYNEQFF.

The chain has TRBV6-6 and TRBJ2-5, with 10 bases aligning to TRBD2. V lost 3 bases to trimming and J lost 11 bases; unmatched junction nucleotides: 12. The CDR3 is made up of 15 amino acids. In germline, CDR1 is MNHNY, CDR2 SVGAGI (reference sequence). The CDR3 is CASSYQRGGRNEQYF. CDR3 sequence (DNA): TGTGCCAGCAGTTATCAGCGGGGGGGCCGGAATGAGCAGTACTTC.

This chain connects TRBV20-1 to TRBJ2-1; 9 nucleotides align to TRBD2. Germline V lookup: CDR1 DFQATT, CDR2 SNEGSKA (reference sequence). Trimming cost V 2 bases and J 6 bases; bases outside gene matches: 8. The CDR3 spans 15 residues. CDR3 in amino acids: CSARIAGTSLNEQFF. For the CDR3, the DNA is TGCAGTGCTAGAATTGCAGGGACTAGCCTCAATGAGCAGTTCTTC.

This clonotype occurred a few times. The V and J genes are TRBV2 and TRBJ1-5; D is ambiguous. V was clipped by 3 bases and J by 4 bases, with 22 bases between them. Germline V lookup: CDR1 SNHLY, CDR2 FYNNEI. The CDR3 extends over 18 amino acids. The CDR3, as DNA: TGTGCCAGCAGTGATATTGGGCAAGCGCTCCGATCAAATCAGCCCCAGCATTTT. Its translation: CASSDIGQALRSNQPQHF.